Each of the 21 T cell receptor beta chains below was sequenced from the same sample in a study of regulatory dendritic cells for organ transplantation. Repertoires were generated with immunoSEQ multiplex PCR, while TCRdb's copy carries only in-frame clones and drops some. Here the sample spans about 28,000 clones, about four fifths being singletons. Sequenced input: naive CD8+ T cells from blood. Subset in this sample: CD45RA+ naive T cells. Receptors were obtained from a human donor in good health.

The V gene is TRBV19, the J gene TRBJ1-5; unclear D gene. The CDR3 runs to 15 residues. Germline V gives CDR1 LNHDA, CDR2 SQIVND (reference sequence). V was pared by 1 base and J by 0 bases, with 7 bases between. The DNA for the CDR3 is TGTGCCAGTAGTATAGGTGAGGATAGCAATCAGCCCCAGCATTTT. It specifies CASSIGEDSNQPQHF.

This chain joins TRBV6-5 and TRBJ2-1; 7 nucleotides match TRBD2. The CDR3 is 16 amino acids. Germline V gives CDR1 MNHEY, CDR2 SVGAGI. V was pared by 0 bases and J by 8 bases, with 10 bases of the junction left unmatched. CDR3 bases: TGTGCCAGCAGTTACTCGGGAGGGGACGTTCGAGATGAGCAGTTCTTC. Protein: CASSYSGGDVRDEQFF.

In this sample, this clone turned up a few times. This chain links TRBV19 with TRBJ1-2; D call uncertain. The CDR3 has 13 residues. CDR1 is LNHDA and CDR2 is SQIVND in the germline V gene (reference sequence). Trimming took 5 bases from V and 4 from J, leaving 11 bases between them. CDR3 loop: CASSGGSGYGYTF. In nucleotides, the CDR3 is TGTGCCAGTAGTGGCGGGTCGGGCTATGGCTACACCTTC.

CDR3 nucleotides: TGTGCCAGCAGTGGGCCAACTCCCGGGACAGGGGTGGAAAAACTGTTTTTT. It codes for CASSGPTPGTGVEKLFF. The V gene is TRBV25-1, the J gene TRBJ1-4; 10 nucleotides align to TRBD1. From germline, CDR1 is MGHDK and CDR2 SYGVNS. The V gene end was trimmed by 4 bases and the J gene end by 8 bases; junction bases not matched to a gene: 13. The CDR3 contains 17 residues.

This sequence joins TRBV4-1 and TRBJ2-7; 8 bases line up with TRBD1. CDR1 is MGHRA and CDR2 is YSYEKL in the germline V gene. The CDR3 contains 15 residues. V lost 3 bases and J lost 3; bases outside the gene matches: 7. CDR3: CASSQRTGKVYEQYF. CDR3 bases: TGCGCCAGCAGCCAGCGGACAGGGAAGGTCTACGAGCAGTACTTC.

The chain employs TRBV6-6 and TRBJ2-7; maybe TRBD1 (7 bases). This CDR3 is 14 amino acids long. Germline values: CDR1 MNHNY, CDR2 SVGAGI (reference sequence). Trimming took off 6 bases at V and 6 bases at J, with 18 bases between the two ends. CDR3 DNA: TGTGCCAGCAGAATCAGGGGGGCGGCGGGCGAGCAGTACTTC. It translates to CASRIRGAAGEQYF.

V usage is TRBV15 and J usage is TRBJ1-6; weak D call: TRBD1 (5 bases). Germline V CDR1 and CDR2: LNHNV, YYDKDF (reference sequence). Trimming removed 0 bases at V and 10 bases at J, with 16 bases between. The CDR3 has 16 residues. In DNA, the CDR3 is TGTGCCACCAGCAGAGATCTAGGGCAGGGAAACTCACCCCTCCACTTT. Its translation is CATSRDLGQGNSPLHF. The full variable domain, completed using reference TRBV15 and TRBJ1-6, is DAMVIQNPRYQVTQFGKPVTLSCSQTLNHNVMYWYQQKSSQAPKLLFHYYDKDFNNEADTPDNFQSRRPNTSFCFLDIRSPGLGDTAMYLCATSRDLGQGNSPLHFGNGTRLTVT.

The V call is TRBV19, the J call TRBJ2-5; TRBD2 matches 10 bases. V was pared by 2 bases and J by 2 bases, with 5 bases of the junction left unmatched. CDR3 length: 16 amino acids. CDR1 LNHDA and CDR2 SQIVND come from the germline V gene (reference sequence). CDR3 bases: TGTGCCAGTAGTATAACCGGACTAGCGGAGCAAGAGACCCAGTACTTC. Translation: CASSITGLAEQETQYF.

The chain carries TRBV5-5 and TRBJ1-2; D not resolved. This CDR3 has 15 residues. V lost 4 bases, J lost 3 bases, and 16 bases lay in between. Germline V gene sequence: CDR1 SGHKS, CDR2 YYEKEE (reference sequence). The DNA of the CDR3 is TGTGCCAGCAGCCCCCTTTTTGGCGGGGACTATGGCTACACCTTC. Its translation is CASSPLFGGDYGYTF.

As DNA, the CDR3 is TGTGCCAGCAGCATTCTAGCGGGGGGATCCTACGAGCAGTACTTC. It specifies CASSILAGGSYEQYF. This sequence joins TRBV7-2 and TRBJ2-7, with 11 bases lining up with TRBD2. The CDR3 runs to 15 residues. With 5 bases clipped from V and 1 base from J, the junction kept 4 bases outside the gene matches. Per germline, CDR1 SGHTA and CDR2 FQGNSA.

This chain connects TRBV25-1 to TRBJ2-2; possible D gene TRBD1, 6 bases. The CDR3 has 14 residues. CDR1 and CDR2 from the germline V gene are MGHDK and SYGVNS. V was pared by 8 bases and J by 5 bases, with 15 bases between. The CDR3 loop reads CASAGTSPTGELFF. In DNA form, the CDR3 reads TGTGCCAGCGCCGGGACATCTCCGACCGGGGAGCTGTTTTTT.

The rearrangement links TRBV7-9 to TRBJ2-1; TRBD1 matches 7 bases. The CDR3 extends over 15 amino acids. CDR1 SEHNR and CDR2 FQNEAQ come from the germline V gene (reference sequence). V gave up 5 bases and J gave up 9 bases; unmatched junction bases: 13. The CDR3 loop reads CASSPVSRGIAEQFF. The CDR3 nucleotides are TGTGCCAGCAGCCCCGTCTCCAGGGGGATCGCTGAGCAGTTCTTC. The entire variable domain, with the rest obtained from reference TRBV7-9 and TRBJ2-1, is as follows: DTGVSQNPRHKITKRGQNVTFRCDPISEHNRLYWYRQTLGQGPEFLTYFQNEAQLEKSRLLSDRFSAERPKGSFSTLEIQRTEQGDSAMYLCASSPVSRGIAEQFFGPGTRLTVL.

J is TRBJ2-5 and V is TRBV27; a possible D gene is TRBD2 (5 bases). The CDR3 contains 15 residues. V was pared by 2 bases and J by 4 bases, with 14 bases between. Germline CDR1 MNHEY, CDR2 SMNVEV (reference sequence). Written as DNA, the CDR3 is TGTGCCAGCAGTTTAATGGCGGGTTCCCGAGAGACCCAGTACTTC. Translation gives CASSLMAGSRETQYF.

The rearrangement links TRBV7-9 to TRBJ1-1, with D unclear. This CDR3 has 17 residues. The germline V gene has CDR1 SEHNR and CDR2 FQNEAQ (reference sequence). Trimming took off 5 bases at V and 2 bases at J, with 21 bases between the two ends. CDR3 sequence reads: CASSPGGVPIRNTEAFF. CDR3 nucleotide sequence: TGTGCCAGCAGCCCTGGCGGGGTCCCGATACGAAACACTGAAGCTTTCTTT.

This clone occurred once. The chain employs TRBV12-5 and TRBJ2-7; maybe TRBD1 (5 bases). Trimming took off 4 bases at V and 6 bases at J, with 13 bases between the two ends. The CDR3 has 13 amino acids. The germline CDR1 and CDR2 sequences are LGHNT and FRNRAP. CDR3 sequence (DNA): TGTGCTAGTGGTTGGGGCTCAACGGCCGAGCAGTACTTC. Its protein is CASGWGSTAEQYF.

The J gene is TRBJ1-1, the V gene TRBV21-1; the table assigns TRBD1, which was not confirmed against the DNA. TRBV21-1 is annotated as a pseudogene. The CDR3 has 15 residues. Here the CDR3 reads CASSKGGPLITEAFF. DNA for the CDR3: TGTGCCAGCAGCAAAGGGGGCCCTTTGATCACTGAAGCTTTCTTT.

CDR3 region: CASSQGGRGPYGYTF. CDR3 DNA sequence: TGCGCCAGCAGCCAGGGGGGACGGGGACCCTATGGCTACACCTTC. The chain uses TRBV4-3 and TRBJ1-2, with D possibly TRBD1 on 5 matching bases. Trimming removed 3 bases from V and 4 bases from J, with 15 bases in between. The CDR3 has 15 amino acids. The germline V gene has CDR1 LGHNA and CDR2 YSLEER.

This chain links TRBV19 with TRBJ2-7, with D possibly TRBD1 on 6 matching bases. Germline CDR1 reads LNHDA; CDR2 reads SQIVND (reference sequence). The CDR3 length is 15 residues. V lost 0 bases, J lost 4 bases, and 13 bases lay in between. The CDR3 DNA follows: TGTGCCAGTAGTATAGATCCGACAGGCGTGTACGAGCAGTACTTC. Translation gives CASSIDPTGVYEQYF. Using reference TRBV19 and TRBJ2-7 for the parts outside the CDR3, the full variable domain is DGGITQSPKYLFRKEGQNVTLSCEQNLNHDAMYWYRQDPGQGLRLIYYSQIVNDFQKGDIAEGYSVSREKKESFPLTVTSAQKNPTAFYLCASSIDPTGVYEQYFGPGTRLTVT.

This sequence joins TRBV11-3 and TRBJ1-2, with D unresolved. This CDR3 is 13 amino acids long. Trimming removed 3 bases from V and 5 bases from J, with 10 bases in between. The germline CDR1 and CDR2 sequences are SGHNT and YENEEA. In DNA, the CDR3 is TGTGCCAGCAGCTTCGGCGGGATTTATGGCTACACCTTC. It codes for CASSFGGIYGYTF.

V usage is TRBV9 and J usage is TRBJ1-2, with D perhaps TRBD1 (5 bases). Germline V gene sequence: CDR1 SGDLS, CDR2 YYNGEE. This CDR3 comprises 13 residues. V was pared by 0 bases and J by 4 bases, with 7 bases between. The CDR3: CASSVDQGYGYTF. The CDR3 coding sequence is TGTGCCAGCAGCGTAGACCAGGGCTATGGCTACACCTTC.

This clone was counted a few times. V is TRBV4-2 and J is TRBJ2-3; the D gene is possibly TRBD2 (5 bases). The CDR3 totals 15 residues. V dropped 1 base and J dropped 2 bases, with 10 bases sitting between them. CDR1 LGHNA and CDR2 YNFKEQ come from the germline V gene. The chain's CDR3 is CASSQVLADTDTQYF. In nucleotides, the CDR3 is TGTGCCAGCAGCCAAGTTCTAGCAGACACAGATACGCAGTATTTT.